This T cell receptor beta chain was profiled in a study of Ad26.COV2.S vaccination and SARS-CoV-2 variants. Study-level background: Doses of Ad26.COV2.S were injected into muscle once or twice, 56 days apart.

Note on this clone: The antigen remains unidentified.

Overall study results and limits: Vaccine and placebo groups showed comparable non-spike TCR breadth.

Described treatment: some 20 received Ad26.COV2.S at low or high dose, single or two shots; five or six received placebo; per-sample allocation not given. Samples came from day 63 after the first vaccine or placebo injection. Clones were sequenced by immunoSEQ multiplex PCR, and TCRdb holds only the in-frame ones, with some missing. This sample has around 450,000 clones, with approximately 90% found just once. The CDR3 covers 14 residues. Trimming took 4 bases from V and 3 from J, leaving 13 bases between them. Per the germline V gene, CDR1 is SNHLY and CDR2 is FYNNEI. The gene calls are TRBV2 and TRBJ2-7; TRBD1 might be the D (6 bases). This receptor was taken from a person aged 18-60 years who received the Ad26.COV2.S COVID-19 vaccine or a placebo. The input for sequencing was peripheral blood, taken in a trial of Ad26.COV2.S vaccine versus placebo. This CDR3 reads CASSGGYRVYEQYF. The CDR3 DNA follows: TGTGCCAGCAGTGGAGGTTACAGGGTCTACGAGCAGTACTTC.